This is a list of T cell receptor beta chains from one sample in a study of Ad26.COV2.S vaccination and SARS-CoV-2 variants. Libraries were prepared by immunoSEQ multiplex PCR; TCRdb keeps only in-frame clonotypes and omits some of them. The sample holds about 680,000 clones; about 90% are singletons and the top ten take about 1.5%. The sequencing here drew on peripheral blood, taken in a trial of Ad26.COV2.S vaccine versus placebo. These receptors all come from a person aged 18-60 years who received the Ad26.COV2.S COVID-19 vaccine or a placebo. The conserved cysteine and the conserved F or W are not part of the CDR3 here.

CDR3aa,j_gene,v_gene,len
ASSRTGADGVREKLF,TRBJ1-4,TRBV4-1,15
SRTLLTEAF,TRBJ1-1,TRBV20-1,9
ASSETHSTNEKLF,TRBJ1-4,TRBV10-2,13
ASSLPLLRDRYGYT,TRBJ1-2,TRBV11-3,14
ASSLTRAGGTDTQY,TRBJ2-3,TRBV7-3,14
ASTGGEWRQPQH,TRBJ1-5,TRBV19,12
ASSLGGFQETQY,TRBJ2-5,TRBV11-2,12
ASSLLARNEQF,TRBJ2-1,TRBV5-1,11
ASSLGGTENTEAF,TRBJ1-1,TRBV7-3,13
ASSLRGLAGDNEQF,TRBJ2-1,TRBV7-9,14
ASRAGQGDYGYT,TRBJ1-2,TRBV19,12
ASSRTGSYEQY,TRBJ2-7,TRBV19,11
SASPQGVYNEQF,TRBJ2-1,TRBV20-1,12
ASRGAATNEKLF,TRBJ1-4,TRBV19,12
ASRTSGSFYYEQY,TRBJ2-7,TRBV19,13
ASSANRGGTNTGELF,TRBJ2-2,TRBV25-1,15
ASSLQGSQPQH,TRBJ1-5,TRBV11-2,11
ASSAGQGNNEKLF,TRBJ1-4,TRBV7-6,13
ASSPDSGETQY,TRBJ2-5,TRBV12-3/TRBV12-4,11
ASSPILAQYNEQF,TRBJ2-1,TRBV10-2,13
ASSLAPGAHNEQF,TRBJ2-1,TRBV5-1,13
ASSWGGVGANVLT,TRBJ2-6,TRBV5-1,13
ASSLPNYNEQF,TRBJ2-1,TRBV5-1,11
ATTSRDRSQEQY,TRBJ2-7,TRBV27,12
ASSPTGREKLF,TRBJ1-4,TRBV28,11